The 7 T cell receptor beta chains reported below all come from one sample, sequenced in a study of blood T cells in healthy people across ages (dated by TCRdb to the mid-2010s). The library relied on 5' RACE. Sequencing took place on an Illumina HiSeq 2500. A second about 7 to 11 cycle PCR used a sample-barcoded 5' primer and a J-beta primer mix. TCRdb redid the processing of the public reads, applying fastp at Q25 and MiXCR, and retained in-frame beta chains. Under each unique CDR3 protein, matching rows form one entry showing the most common genes and DNA. The sample table records 650,000 to 1,000,000 distinct CDR3 sequences; around 34% of these occur just once. The biggest ten clones account for around 13% of the sample. The specimen was blood. These receptors were collected from a young man in good health.

The chain recombines TRBV4-2 with TRBJ2-7; 7 nucleotides line up with TRBD1. Germline V gene sequence: CDR1 LGHNA, CDR2 YNFKEQ. CDR3 length equals 16 residues. V shed 6 bases and J 3 bases; nucleotides not matched to a gene: 14. This CDR3 reads CASRVSSGTAIYEQYF. The CDR3 coding sequence is TGTGCCAGCAGGGTCAGTTCCGGGACAGCGATCTACGAGCAGTACTTC.

In its sample, this clonotype was seen many times. The chain has TRBV5-1 and TRBJ2-7; 8 bases agree with TRBD2. Germline loops: CDR1 SGHRS, CDR2 YFSETQ. V was clipped by 3 bases and J by 4 bases; unmatched bases: 6. The CDR3 runs to 14 residues. The chain's CDR3 is CASSSDSGRYEQYF. The CDR3 coding sequence is TGCGCCAGCAGCTCAGACAGCGGGAGATACGAGCAGTACTTC.

The rearrangement joins TRBV6-5 to TRBJ2-1; 7 bases agree with TRBD1. V shed 3 bases, J shed 3 bases, and the junction held 2 bases outside the gene matches. Germline CDR1 and CDR2: MNHEY and SVGAGI. The CDR3 has 14 amino acids. The CDR3 here is CASSYGQDYNEQFF. The CDR3 DNA reads as TGTGCCAGCAGTTATGGACAGGACTACAATGAGCAGTTCTTC.

This chain connects TRBV20-1 to TRBJ2-4; 8 bases are shared with TRBD1. The J call is in doubt because the DNA end fits TRBJ2-7 better. The germline V gene has CDR1 DFQATT and CDR2 SNEGSKA (reference sequence). This CDR3 comprises 13 residues. CDR3 coding DNA: TGCAGTGCCCTGACAGGGGTGTCCGACGAGCAGTACTTC. Translating gives CSALTGVSDEQYF.

In this sample, this clonotype turned up a few times. A read error may explain this, as a much larger clone is one base away. CDR3 residues: CASSFGTGGYTF. CDR3 DNA: TGTGCCAGCAGCTTTGGGACAGGGGGCTACACCTTC. The chain employs TRBV7-2 and TRBJ1-2; 9 bases map to TRBD1. Germline-derived CDR1 and CDR2 are SGHTA and FQGNSA. The J segment lost 8 bases and the V segment lost 3 bases, leaving 1 base of the junction unmatched. The CDR3 extends over 12 amino acids.

This clonotype was recorded a few times. The chain has TRBV18 and TRBJ2-3; TRBD1 agrees at 9 bases. After removal of 3 bases from V and 2 bases from J, the junction contained 18 bases not matched to a gene. The CDR3 length is 20 residues. The germline CDR1 and CDR2 sequences are KGHSH and LQKENI. Written as DNA, the CDR3 is TGTGCCAGCTCACCGAGCAGGGACAGGGTGTCCATACCGTACACAGATACGCAGTATTTT. Translation gives CASSPSRDRVSIPYTDTQYF.

The rearrangement links TRBV7-9 to TRBJ2-5; D might be TRBD1 (6 bases). Trimming took off 11 bases at V and 4 bases at J, with 23 bases between the two ends. The CDR3 is 15 residues long. From germline, CDR1 is SEHNR and CDR2 FQNEAQ (reference sequence). The CDR3 here is CAVPGTRSGGETQYF. The CDR3 DNA reads as TGTGCCGTTCCCGGGACACGGAGTGGGGGAGAGACCCAGTACTTC.